A single sample gave rise to the 19 T cell receptor beta chains below, sequenced in a study of beta chain features in type 1 diabetes. Study-wide findings and caveats: In every one of the four CD4+ subsets, TCRB CDR3s were moderately but significantly shorter in Type 1 diabetes patients.

Their antigens remain unidentified. Reverse transcription of all isolated RNA meant that expressed TCRB transcripts were sequenced. Method: immunoSEQ multiplex PCR; TCRdb's copy keeps in-frame clones and lacks some. This table has 600,000 to 700,000 clones, about an eighth appearing once. What was sequenced was naive CD4+ T cells from blood. These receptors originate from a man aged 30-40 years with type 1 diabetes.

This clone showed up just a few times. The chain recombines TRBV4-2 with TRBJ2-1; D is unclear. The CDR3 sequence is 15 residues long. Looked up from germline, CDR1 is LGHNA and CDR2 is YNFKEQ. V was pared by 4 bases and J by 2 bases, with 12 bases between. CDR3 region: CASSLGLGTYNEQFF. The CDR3 coding sequence is TGTGCCAGCAGCCTAGGGTTGGGGACCTACAATGAGCAGTTCTTC.

The chain employs TRBV30 and TRBJ1-2; D uncertain. The germline V gene encodes CDR1 GTSNPN and CDR2 SVGIG (reference sequence). The V end was cut by 3 bases, the J end by 11 bases, with 19 bases between. This CDR3 has 13 residues. CDR3 nucleotides: TGTGCCTGGAGAGCGGCAGACCACCATTGGTACACCTTC. As protein: CAWRAADHHWYTF.

This clone has only a few counts. The V and J genes are TRBV4-2 and TRBJ2-7, with D perhaps matching TRBD2 (7 bases). The germline gives CDR1 LGHNA, CDR2 YNFKEQ. The CDR3 spans 15 residues. Deletions cut 6 bases from V and 2 bases from J, with 17 bases between. In nucleotides, the CDR3 is TGTGCCAGCAGACCCATAGGGGGGGCAACCTACGAGCAGTACTTC. Its protein product is CASRPIGGATYEQYF.

This CDR3 reads CASSLGGQLEIAYEQYF. The DNA of the CDR3 is TGTGCCAGCAGCTTAGGGGGACAGCTTGAAATCGCCTACGAGCAGTACTTC. The gene calls are TRBV7-9 and TRBJ2-7, with 7 bases identical to TRBD1. Germline V CDR1 and CDR2: SEHNR, FQNEAQ (reference sequence). V was pared by 1 base and J by 2 bases, with 11 bases of the junction left unmatched. The CDR3 loop spans 17 amino acids.

The genes are TRBV29-1 and TRBJ2-7; TRBD1 matches at 11 bases. CDR3 length: 12 amino acids. V trimming: 7 bases; J trimming: 7 bases; junction bases outside the gene matches: 6. Germline V CDR1 and CDR2: SQVTM, ANQGSEA. In DNA, the CDR3 is TGCAGCGGCCGGGACAGGGGGTTTGAGCAGTACTTC. This gives the protein CSGRDRGFEQYF.

The rearrangement uses TRBV7-2 and TRBJ2-2, with D hard to call. V was shortened by 5 bases and J by 6 bases, with 22 bases between the two germline ends. Germline V gene sequence: CDR1 SGHTA, CDR2 FQGNSA. The CDR3 length is 17 residues. The CDR3 here is CASSRMKWTQSAGELFF. The CDR3 nucleotides are TGTGCCAGCAGCCGCATGAAGTGGACCCAAAGCGCCGGGGAGCTGTTTTTT.

The gene calls are TRBV19 and TRBJ1-5; a weak D match, TRBD1 (5 bases). V was pared by 9 bases and J by 1 base, with 16 bases between. Germline V lookup: CDR1 LNHDA, CDR2 SQIVND (reference sequence). This CDR3 has 15 amino acids. The CDR3: CASRLWGTSNQPQHF. The CDR3, as DNA: TGTGCCAGCAGACTCTGGGGCACGAGCAATCAGCCCCAGCATTTT.

Only a few counts were recorded for this clone. This rearrangement joins TRBV10-3 to TRBJ1-3; a weak D match, TRBD1 (5 bases). Germline lookup yields CDR1 ENHRY and CDR2 SYGVKD. Trimming took off 5 bases at V and 4 bases at J, with 9 bases between the two ends. The CDR3 consists of 13 residues. The CDR3 here is CAISPGVGNTIYF. The CDR3 DNA follows: TGTGCCATCAGTCCGGGGGTCGGAAACACCATATATTTT.

The genes are TRBV5-4 and TRBJ1-4; maybe TRBD1 (5 bases). Germline values: CDR1 SGHNT, CDR2 YYREEE (reference sequence). V lost 4 bases, J lost 0 bases, and 13 bases lay in between. The CDR3 has 16 residues. The CDR3 loop is CASSDGTATTNEKLFF. The CDR3 bases are TGTGCCAGCAGCGACGGGACGGCCACAACTAATGAAAAACTGTTTTTT.

The V gene is TRBV5-4, the J gene TRBJ2-1, with D perhaps matching TRBD2 (5 bases). The CDR3 has 14 residues. The V gene lost 1 base and the J gene lost 4 bases, with 9 bases spanning the gap. Germline V gene lookup returns CDR1 SGHNT and CDR2 YYREEE (reference sequence). The CDR3 sequence is CASSLPPGYNEQFF. In nucleotides, the CDR3 is TGTGCCAGCAGCTTGCCGCCGGGATACAATGAGCAGTTCTTC.

This clone was seen only a few times. CDR3 coding DNA: TGCGCCACCCTTCAGGGAGCCACCGGGGAGCTGTTTTTT. Translating gives CATLQGATGELFF. V usage is TRBV23-1 and J usage is TRBJ2-2; D tentatively reads TRBD1 or TRBD2 (5 bases each). TRBV23-1 is an open reading frame whose function is uncertain. This CDR3 is built from 13 residues. The V and J ends lost 10 bases and 4 bases respectively, with 13 bases between them.

The chain couples TRBV7-9 to TRBJ1-6; TRBD1 might be the D (5 bases). The germline V and J ends were trimmed by 6 bases and 11 bases, with 17 bases remaining between them. The CDR3 has 14 amino acids. CDR1 SEHNR and CDR2 FQNEAQ come from the germline V gene (reference sequence). CDR3 coding DNA: TGTGCCAGCAGAGAGTCCGGGGGTAGGGCACCCCTCCACTTT. It is translated as CASRESGGRAPLHF. Full variable domain (rest looked up from reference TRBV7-9 and TRBJ1-6): DTGVSQNPRHKITKRGQNVTFRCDPISEHNRLYWYRQTLGQGPEFLTYFQNEAQLEKSRLLSDRFSAERPKGSFSTLEIQRTEQGDSAMYLCASRESGGRAPLHFGNGTRLTVT.

This chain links TRBV10-3 with TRBJ2-5; possible D gene TRBD2, 7 bases. This CDR3 has 16 residues. CDR1 and CDR2 from the germline V gene are ENHRY and SYGVKD. Trimming removed 6 bases from V and 4 bases from J, with 21 bases in between. CDR3: CAISEGGGRSGETQYF. CDR3 bases: TGTGCCATCAGCGAGGGCGGGGGCCGCTCGGGAGAGACCCAGTACTTC.

J is TRBJ2-1 and V is TRBV10-3; TRBD2 matches at 9 bases. The germline gives CDR1 ENHRY, CDR2 SYGVKD. V trimming: 3 bases; J trimming: 7 bases; junction bases outside the gene matches: 7. The CDR3 spans 15 residues. The CDR3 sequence is CAISELQRGVNEQFF. Written as DNA, the CDR3 is TGTGCCATCAGTGAACTGCAGCGGGGGGTTAATGAGCAGTTCTTC.

This clone appeared many times. V usage is TRBV23-1 and J usage is TRBJ2-7; D is undetermined. TRBV23-1 is labeled an ORF, and its function is uncertain. V was shortened by 2 bases and J by 4 bases, with 21 bases between the two germline ends. This CDR3 region has 17 residues. The DNA of the CDR3 is TGCGCCAGCAGTCAAGAGAGAGCAGGAAGCTCACCGTACGAGCAGTACTTC. Translating gives CASSQERAGSSPYEQYF.

The genes are TRBV6-5 and TRBJ2-2; D remains unclear. Trimming stripped 2 bases from V and 7 bases from J, with 8 bases between. This CDR3 region has 13 residues. CDR1 and CDR2 from the germline V gene are MNHEY and SVGAGI. The CDR3 loop reads CASSYDMRGELFF. In nucleotides, the CDR3 is TGTGCCAGCAGTTACGATATGCGCGGGGAGCTGTTTTTT.

This clone has only a few counts. In nucleotides, the CDR3 is TGTGCCAGCAGCAGGGAACAGGGACCAAACTATGGCTACACCTTC. Translation gives CASSREQGPNYGYTF. The rearrangement joins TRBV4-2 to TRBJ1-2; TRBD1 might be the D (6 bases). Trimming removed 5 bases at V and 2 bases at J, with 15 bases between. The CDR3 totals 15 residues. Germline values: CDR1 LGHNA, CDR2 YNFKEQ.

The chain uses TRBV29-1 and TRBJ1-2; D is uncertain. CDR3 size: 13 residues. V lost 0 bases and J 8 bases, leaving 13 bases between the germline ends. CDR1 is SQVTM and CDR2 is ANQGSEA in the germline V gene. CDR3 DNA sequence: TGCAGCGTTGAAGAAGAGAGGGTGAAAGGCTACACCTTC. Its translation: CSVEEERVKGYTF.

This clone was picked up a small number of times. V usage is TRBV7-2 and J usage is TRBJ2-1; 8 bases are shared with TRBD1. V shed 5 bases and J 5 bases; nucleotides not matched to a gene: 8. This CDR3 contains 15 residues. Germline values: CDR1 SGHTA, CDR2 FQGNSA. This CDR3 reads CASSRRDRLNNEQFF. CDR3 in DNA: TGTGCCAGCAGCCGCCGGGACAGGCTAAACAATGAGCAGTTCTTC.